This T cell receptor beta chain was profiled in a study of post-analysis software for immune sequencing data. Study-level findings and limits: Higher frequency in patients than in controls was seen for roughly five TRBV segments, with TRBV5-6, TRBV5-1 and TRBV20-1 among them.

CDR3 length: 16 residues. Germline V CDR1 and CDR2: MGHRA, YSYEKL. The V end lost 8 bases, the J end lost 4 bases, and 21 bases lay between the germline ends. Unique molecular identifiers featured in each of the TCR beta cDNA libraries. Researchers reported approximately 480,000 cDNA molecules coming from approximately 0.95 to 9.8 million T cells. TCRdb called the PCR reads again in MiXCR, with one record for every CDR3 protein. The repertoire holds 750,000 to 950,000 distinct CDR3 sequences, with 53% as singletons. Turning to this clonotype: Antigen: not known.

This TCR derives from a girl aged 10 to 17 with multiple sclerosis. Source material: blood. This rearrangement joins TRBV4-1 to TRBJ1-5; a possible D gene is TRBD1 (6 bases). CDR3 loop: CASASYSGGKNQPQHF. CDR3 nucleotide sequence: TGCGCCAGCGCTAGTTATTCGGGGGGCAAAAATCAGCCCCAGCATTTT.